This TCR beta chain was observed in a study of TIL therapy for anti-PD-1-resistant metastatic lung cancer. Notes on the study in general: Patients were highly selected, enriched for treatment-naive, never-smoker and oncogene-addicted cases.

At least ten counts were recorded for this clone. Antigen unknown. The libraries were made with immunoSEQ v3. Sequencing used immunoSEQ multiplex PCR; TCRdb keeps in-frame clones, though not all of them. The repertoire includes roughly 92,000 clones, roughly 65% of them detected once, and about 10% sits in the top ten. Indicated time point: pre-treatment sample, taken before nivolumab and TIL therapy. Most excised metastases sampled were pleural nodules or supraclavicular lymph nodes. The germline V gene has CDR1 KGHDR and CDR2 SFDVKD. Trimming removed 4 bases at V and 2 bases at J, with 3 bases between. The CDR3 runs to 12 residues.

This sequence originates from a person aged 25 to 85 with non-small cell lung cancer. The source was tumor tissue, collected at baseline. The J gene is TRBJ2-3, the V gene TRBV24-1; D remains ambiguous. CDR3 sequence reads: CATSEFTDTQYF. The CDR3 nucleotides are TGTGCCACCAGTGAGTTCACAGATACGCAGTATTTT.